The 21 T cell receptor beta chains reported below all come from one sample, sequenced in a study of neoadjuvant anti-PD-1 for oral cavity cancer. Some clones are missing from TCRdb's copy, which holds only in-frame ones; the method was immunoSEQ multiplex PCR. The data show over 11,000 clones, with 65% to 75% seen just once and approximately 3.1% held by the top ten. The sequenced sample was PBMCs, obtained before nivolumab (anti-PD-1) treatment. These receptors came from a person between 40 and 85 years old with oral cavity squamous cell carcinoma.

This clone was counted between two and nine times. V gene TRBV7-2 combines with J gene TRBJ1-5, with D possibly TRBD1 on 6 matching bases. CDR1 and CDR2 from the germline V gene are SGHTA and FQGNSA. The CDR3 is made up of 14 amino acids. The V and J ends lost 5 bases and 0 bases respectively, with 8 bases between them. The CDR3 sequence: CASSLRGSNQPQHF. DNA of the CDR3: TGTGCCAGCAGCCTCAGGGGTAGCAATCAGCCCCAGCATTTT.

This clone was observed a handful of times. The chain uses TRBV6-5 and TRBJ2-7; TRBD1 matches 7 bases. Per the germline V gene, CDR1 is MNHEY and CDR2 is SVGAGI. This CDR3 is built from 14 residues. The ends lost 4 bases at V and 3 bases at J; junction bases unmatched: 6. The CDR3 loop is CASSSRTGHYEQYF. CDR3 in DNA: TGTGCCAGCAGTTCTCGGACAGGCCACTACGAGCAGTACTTC.

V is TRBV7-6 and J is TRBJ2-7; 9 bases fit TRBD1. CDR3 size: 16 residues. J was trimmed by 6 bases and V by 3 bases; bases with no gene match: 12. The germline V gene encodes CDR1 SGHVS and CDR2 FNYEAQ. Written as DNA, the CDR3 is TGTGCCAGCAGCTTGGCTACAGGGGGCGTAGGATTCGAGCAGTACTTC. Protein sequence: CASSLATGGVGFEQYF.

This chain uses TRBV2 with TRBJ2-7, with D possibly being TRBD1 (5 bases). The CDR3 has 12 amino acids. CDR1 and CDR2 from the germline V gene are SNHLY and FYNNEI. Trimming removed 6 bases at V and 3 bases at J, with 9 bases between. The CDR3 spells CASSGQLYEQYF. CDR3 DNA sequence: TGTGCCAGCAGCGGACAACTCTACGAGCAGTACTTC. Based on the CDR3 plus reference TRBV2 and TRBJ2-7, the full variable domain is EPEVTQTPSHQVTQMGQEVILRCVPISNHLYFYWYRQILGQKVEFLVSFYNNEISEKSEIFDDQFSVERPDGSNFTLKIRSTKLEDSAMYFCASSGQLYEQYFGPGTRLTVT.

V and J are TRBV11-1 and TRBJ1-5; possibly TRBD1 for D (5 bases). V shed 5 bases and J shed 3 bases, with 14 bases lying between them. CDR1 and CDR2 from the germline V gene are SGHAT and FQDESV (reference sequence). This CDR3 is built from 15 residues. The CDR3 nucleotides are TGTGCCAGCAGCCACGATGGGACGGACAATCAGCCCCAGCATTTT. It codes for CASSHDGTDNQPQHF.

The CDR3 sequence is CAYSGGDGANVLTF. For the CDR3, the DNA is TGTGCCTACTCGGGGGGGGACGGGGCCAACGTCCTGACTTTC. The chain combines TRBV30 with TRBJ2-6, with 8 bases that match TRBD2. This CDR3 has 14 amino acids. Trimming removed 7 bases from V and 4 bases from J; junction bases left unmatched: 6. Germline loops: CDR1 GTSNPN, CDR2 SVGIG (reference sequence).

The J gene is TRBJ2-2, the V gene TRBV2; TRBD2 agrees at 10 bases. Germline V lookup: CDR1 SNHLY, CDR2 FYNNEI. The trim removed 7 bases at V and 5 bases at J, leaving 7 bases unmatched. The CDR3 runs 15 residues. The CDR3 loop is CASIATSGFTGELFF. In nucleotides, the CDR3 is TGTGCCAGCATCGCGACTAGCGGGTTTACCGGGGAGCTGTTTTTT.

The count of this clone is one. This chain joins TRBV11-2 and TRBJ1-2; D unresolved. The germline V gene encodes CDR1 SGHAT and CDR2 FQNNGV. The CDR3 loop spans 15 amino acids. The V and J ends lost 0 bases and 4 bases respectively, with 12 bases between them. DNA of the CDR3: TGTGCCAGCAGCTTAGATCACGGCAGTTCCTATGGCTACACCTTC. This translates into CASSLDHGSSYGYTF.

This chain links TRBV9 with TRBJ1-4; a weak D match, TRBD1 (5 bases). The germline gives CDR1 SGDLS, CDR2 YYNGEE. This CDR3 comprises 15 residues. Between the trimmed V and J ends, which lost 0 bases and 7 bases, there was a span of 13 bases. CDR3 residues: CASSVVQGGIEKLFF. CDR3 DNA: TGTGCCAGCAGCGTAGTCCAGGGCGGGATTGAAAAACTGTTTTTT.

This chain joins TRBV9 and TRBJ2-3, with no clear D. The ends were cut back, 4 bases at V and 6 bases at J, with 18 bases in the middle. The CDR3 has 15 amino acids. Germline V gives CDR1 SGDLS, CDR2 YYNGEE. Written as DNA, the CDR3 is TGTGCCAGCAGCTTCCTCCGCTATTTTGTTGATACGCAGTATTTT. Translation gives CASSFLRYFVDTQYF.

The chain is built from TRBV7-9 and TRBJ1-5; unclear D gene. CDR1 SEHNR and CDR2 FQNEAQ come from the germline V gene (reference sequence). The CDR3 contains 13 residues. Deletions cut 1 base from V and 4 bases from J, with 5 bases between. CDR3 nucleotide sequence: TGTGCCAGCAGCTTAGAGAGGAATCAGCCCCAGCATTTT. Encoded protein: CASSLERNQPQHF.

DNA of the CDR3: TGTGCCAGCAGCTTACGGTTCCCGGACGTTGAAGCTTTCTTT. Translation gives CASSLRFPDVEAFF. This rearrangement joins TRBV7-2 to TRBJ1-1, with unresolved D. V dropped 2 bases and J dropped 7 bases, with 14 bases sitting between them. The CDR3 runs 14 residues. Germline V gene lookup returns CDR1 SGHTA and CDR2 FQGNSA.

V gene TRBV30 combines with J gene TRBJ2-7, with 7 bases identical to TRBD2. Germline values: CDR1 GTSNPN, CDR2 SVGIG (reference sequence). J was trimmed by 1 base and V by 1 base; bases with no gene match: 4. CDR3 length: 14 residues. The CDR3 coding sequence is TGTGCCTGGAGTGCCGAGCGGGGTTCCTACGAGCAGTACTTC. It codes for CAWSAERGSYEQYF.

The chain employs TRBV9 and TRBJ1-4, with D unclear. Deletions cut 7 bases from V and 0 bases from J, with 16 bases between. Germline V gene lookup returns CDR1 SGDLS and CDR2 YYNGEE. The CDR3 extends over 16 amino acids. The CDR3 nucleotides read TGTGCCAGCTCCCTTGGTGGGCAGCCAACTAATGAAAAACTGTTTTTT. It yields the protein CASSLGGQPTNEKLFF.

V is TRBV11-2 and J is TRBJ2-5; 7 bases align to TRBD2. Germline V CDR1 and CDR2: SGHAT, FQNNGV. V shed 8 bases and J 1 base; nucleotides not matched to a gene: 16. The CDR3 is 17 residues long. CDR3 nucleotide sequence: TGTGCCAGCCATTCTGCTTGGAGGCAGCGGGGCCAAGAGACCCAGTACTTC. Protein product: CASHSAWRQRGQETQYF.

CDR3 loop: CASSLFGQPQETQYF. DNA of the CDR3: TGTGCCAGCAGTTTATTCGGCCAGCCGCAAGAGACCCAGTACTTC. V gene TRBV27 combines with J gene TRBJ2-5; D not certain. The V and J ends lost 1 base and 2 bases respectively, with 11 bases between them. From germline, CDR1 is MNHEY and CDR2 SMNVEV (reference sequence). The CDR3 is made up of 15 amino acids.

This chain joins TRBV29-1 and TRBJ2-1, with 7 bases lining up with TRBD2. V gave up 4 bases and J gave up 6 bases; unmatched junction bases: 9. CDR3 size: 14 residues. Germline V CDR1 and CDR2: SQVTM, ANQGSEA. This CDR3 reads CSVVPSGGFNEQFF. As DNA, the CDR3 is TGCAGCGTTGTCCCTAGCGGAGGATTCAATGAGCAGTTCTTC.

The chain couples TRBV2 to TRBJ2-5, with 12 nucleotides matching TRBD1. The V gene's germline CDR1 is SNHLY and CDR2 FYNNEI. The CDR3 runs 14 residues. After removal of 6 bases from V and 3 bases from J, the junction contained 2 bases not matched to a gene. Here the CDR3 DNA reads TGTGCCAGCAGAGGGACAGGGGGCGAAGAGACCCAGTACTTC. Amino acid sequence: CASRGTGGEETQYF.

The chain carries TRBV6-7 and TRBJ1-2; D is unresolved. TRBV6-7 carries the ORF label, with uncertain function. V was shortened by 2 bases and J by 1 base, with 8 bases between the two germline ends. There are 14 residues in the CDR3. The CDR3 coding sequence is TGTGCCAGCAGTTACAGTCTGATTAACTATGGCTACACCTTC. Translating it yields CASSYSLINYGYTF.

This clone was counted once. In DNA, the CDR3 is TGTGCCTGGAGTGTACGCCCCGGGCTAGCGGGAGGGCCACGCGGTGAGACCCAGTACTTC. It specifies CAWSVRPGLAGGPRGETQYF. The chain uses TRBV30 and TRBJ2-5; 12 bases align to TRBD2. V lost 0 bases and J lost 5; bases outside the gene matches: 19. Germline V gene sequence: CDR1 GTSNPN, CDR2 SVGIG (reference sequence). This CDR3 comprises 20 residues. Combining the CDR3 with reference TRBV30 and TRBJ2-5 gives the whole variable domain SQTIHQWPATLVQPVGSPLSLECTVEGTSNPNLYWYRQAAGRGLQLLFYSVGIGQISSEVPQNLSASRPQDRQFILSSKKLLLSDSGFYLCAWSVRPGLAGGPRGETQYFGPGTRLLVL.

The J gene is TRBJ2-2, the V gene TRBV30; possible D gene TRBD2, 5 bases. V was cut by 2 bases and J by 1 base, with 17 bases left in between. The CDR3 covers 17 residues. Looked up from germline, CDR1 is GTSNPN and CDR2 is SVGIG (reference sequence). CDR3 residues: CAWSPWRGPRNTGELFF. The CDR3 region has the DNA TGTGCCTGGAGTCCCTGGAGAGGGCCCAGGAACACCGGGGAGCTGTTTTTT. The variable domain in full, completed from reference TRBV30 and TRBJ2-2, reads SQTIHQWPATLVQPVGSPLSLECTVEGTSNPNLYWYRQAAGRGLQLLFYSVGIGQISSEVPQNLSASRPQDRQFILSSKKLLLSDSGFYLCAWSPWRGPRNTGELFFGEGSRLTVL.